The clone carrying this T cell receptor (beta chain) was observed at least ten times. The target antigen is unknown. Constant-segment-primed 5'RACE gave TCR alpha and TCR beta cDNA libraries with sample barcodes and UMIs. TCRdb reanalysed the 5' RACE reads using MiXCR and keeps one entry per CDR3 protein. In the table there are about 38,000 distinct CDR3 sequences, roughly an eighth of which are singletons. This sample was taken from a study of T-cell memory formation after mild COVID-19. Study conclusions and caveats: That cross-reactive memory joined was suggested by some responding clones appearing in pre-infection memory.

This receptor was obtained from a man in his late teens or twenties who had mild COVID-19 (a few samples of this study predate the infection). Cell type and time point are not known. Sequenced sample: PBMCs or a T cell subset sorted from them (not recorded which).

DNA of the CDR3: TGTGCCAGCAGTGAACAGGGGATTATCTATGGCTACACCTTC. Protein sequence: CASSEQGIIYGYTF. V is TRBV2 and J is TRBJ1-2; a possible D gene is TRBD1 (6 bases). This CDR3 is 14 amino acids long. Germline lookup yields CDR1 SNHLY and CDR2 FYNNEI. V shed 2 bases and J shed 4 bases, with 11 bases lying between them.